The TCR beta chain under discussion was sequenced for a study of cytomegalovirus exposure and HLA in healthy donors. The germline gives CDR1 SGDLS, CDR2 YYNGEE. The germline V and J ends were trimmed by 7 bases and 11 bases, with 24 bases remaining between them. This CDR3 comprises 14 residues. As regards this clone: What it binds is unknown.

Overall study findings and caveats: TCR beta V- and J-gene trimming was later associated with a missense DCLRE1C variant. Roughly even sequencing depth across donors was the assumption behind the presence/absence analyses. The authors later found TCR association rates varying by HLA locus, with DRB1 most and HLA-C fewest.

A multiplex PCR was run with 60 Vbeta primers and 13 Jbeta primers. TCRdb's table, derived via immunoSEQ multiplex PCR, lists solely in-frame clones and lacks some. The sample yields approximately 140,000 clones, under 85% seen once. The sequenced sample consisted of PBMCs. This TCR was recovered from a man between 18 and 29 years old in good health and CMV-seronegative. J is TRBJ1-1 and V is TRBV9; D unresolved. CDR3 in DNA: TGTGCCAGCGGCGGCCAGGAGTCTCAAGGAGGTGCTTTCTTT. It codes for CASGGQESQGGAFF.